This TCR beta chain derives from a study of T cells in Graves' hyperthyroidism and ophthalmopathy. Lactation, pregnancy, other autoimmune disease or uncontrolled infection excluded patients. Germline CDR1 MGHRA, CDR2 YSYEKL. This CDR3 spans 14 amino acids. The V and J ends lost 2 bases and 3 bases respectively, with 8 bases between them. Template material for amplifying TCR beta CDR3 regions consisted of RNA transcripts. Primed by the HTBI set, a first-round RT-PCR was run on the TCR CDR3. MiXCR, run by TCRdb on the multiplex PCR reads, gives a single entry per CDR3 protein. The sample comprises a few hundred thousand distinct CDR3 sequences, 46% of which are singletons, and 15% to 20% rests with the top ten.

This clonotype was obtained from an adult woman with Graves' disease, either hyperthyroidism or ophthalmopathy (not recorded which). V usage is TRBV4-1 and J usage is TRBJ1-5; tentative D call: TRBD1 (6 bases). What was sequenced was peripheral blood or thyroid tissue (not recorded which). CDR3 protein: CASSQTGLNQPQHF. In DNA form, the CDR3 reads TGCGCCAGCAGCCAAACAGGGCTCAATCAGCCCCAGCATTTT.